This T cell receptor beta chain was recorded in a study of identifying expanded T cells in peripheral blood. Study-wide results and caveats: About 1.2 clones differed between technical replicates, versus approximately 16 and 19 over time. Two-week clone count variance significantly increased as total template count grew.

Healthy donors had no documented immune events, such as infections, while sampled. Turning to this clone: What it binds is not known.

Clones were read by immunoSEQ multiplex PCR, and TCRdb kept only the in-frame ones, dropping some. The repertoire has around 90,000 clones, more than 70% of them found once; the top ten carry around 3.6%. This CDR3 is built from 13 residues. Germline CDR1 reads MDHEN; CDR2 reads SYDVKM. V was pared by 4 bases and J by 2 bases, with 7 bases between. The clonotype was recovered from a person aged 18-69 years in good health. The sequencing input was blood. The chain combines TRBV28 with TRBJ2-3, with D possibly matching TRBD1 (5 bases). The CDR3 bases are TGTGCCAGCAGTTCACAGGTCACAGATACGCAGTATTTT. It specifies CASSSQVTDTQYF.